This TCR beta chain is from a study of T cells in Graves' hyperthyroidism and ophthalmopathy. Looking at the study overall: Before treatment of any kind, peripheral blood was taken at initial diagnosis. Study-wide results and caveats: Appearing also in blood were most of the thyroid clonotypes expanded above 0.001.

About this clonotype: Its antigen is undetermined.

A patient was excluded if there was uncontrolled infection, other autoimmune disease, pregnancy or lactation. Amplified TCR beta CDR3 regions derived from RNA transcripts. The TCR CDR3 first-round RT-PCR relied on the HTBI primer set. MiXCR, applied by TCRdb to the multiplex PCR reads, yields one record per CDR3 protein. This table has around 190,000 distinct CDR3 sequences, about 15% appearing once. Trimming took 0 bases from V and 4 from J, leaving 10 bases between them. CDR1 and CDR2 (germline): MNHEY, SVGEGT. The CDR3 runs 15 residues. The chain carries TRBV6-2 or TRBV6-3 and TRBJ2-1; D gene unclear. The receptor was isolated from a woman aged 50 to 60 with Graves' hyperthyroidism. Material for sequencing was blood. The CDR3 loop is CASSYSMGLYNEQFF. The CDR3 DNA sequence: TGTGCCAGCAGTTACTCGATGGGTCTGTACAATGAGCAGTTCTTC.